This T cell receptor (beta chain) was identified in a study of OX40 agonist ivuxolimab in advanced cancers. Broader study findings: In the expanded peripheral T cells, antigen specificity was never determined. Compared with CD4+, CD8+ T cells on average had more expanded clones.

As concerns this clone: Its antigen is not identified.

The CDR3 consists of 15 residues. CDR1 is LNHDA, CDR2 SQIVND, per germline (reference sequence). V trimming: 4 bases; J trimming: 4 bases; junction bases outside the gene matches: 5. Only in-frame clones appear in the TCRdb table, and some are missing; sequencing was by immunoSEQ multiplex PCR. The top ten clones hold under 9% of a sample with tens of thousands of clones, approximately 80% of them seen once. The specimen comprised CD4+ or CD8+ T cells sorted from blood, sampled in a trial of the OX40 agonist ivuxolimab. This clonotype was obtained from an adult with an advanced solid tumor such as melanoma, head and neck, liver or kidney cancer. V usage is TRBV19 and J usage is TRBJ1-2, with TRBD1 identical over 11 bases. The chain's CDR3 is CASSRGQGASYGYTF. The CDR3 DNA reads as TGTGCCAGTAGTAGAGGACAGGGGGCATCCTATGGCTACACCTTC.